Sequencing of this T cell receptor beta chain was carried out in a study of shared clonotypes between healthy human individuals. This CDR3 comprises 15 residues. Germline V gene sequence: CDR1 SGDLS, CDR2 YYNGEE. J gave up 0 bases and V 3 bases, and 4 bases lay outside the gene matches. TCRdb's table, derived via immunoSEQ multiplex PCR, lists solely in-frame clones and lacks some. The table has 2 million to 3 million clones, approximately 93% seen once. The sequence was collected from a man aged 18 to 29 in good health. Some clones in this sample may be carry-over from other donors' samples. Sequenced sample: naive CD4+ T cells from PBMCs. As to subset: CD45RA+ positively selected. V usage is TRBV9 and J usage is TRBJ1-2; 8 bases map to TRBD1. The CDR3 is CASSAGQGANYGYTF. CDR3 DNA: TGTGCCAGCAGCGCCGGACAGGGAGCTAACTATGGCTACACCTTC.